This T cell receptor (beta chain) was documented in a study of blood T cell repertoires in COVID-19. Study information: The United States, Italy and Spain provided the acute and convalescent COVID-19 samples. T cells, B-cell-depleted T cells, or PBMCs supplied cDNA or gDNA.

Authors' data handling: Researchers report that nucleated cell counts were estimated from reference gene primer amplification. Libraries were prepared by immunoSEQ multiplex PCR; TCRdb keeps only in-frame clonotypes and omits some of them. Clone size and V and J calls were adopted from that table, with D and trimming inferred from the DNA. The sample shows roughly 40,000 clones, 75% to 80% of them seen only once. V lost 1 base and J 5 bases, leaving 9 bases between the germline ends. The CDR3 spans 13 residues. The germline V gene has CDR1 MGHRA and CDR2 YSYEKL. Source material: peripheral blood. V usage is TRBV4-1 and J usage is TRBJ2-7; D is perhaps TRBD1 (6 bases). The clonotype originates from a man between 65 and 80 years old with active or convalescent COVID-19. The CDR3 loop reads CASSQVRGNEQYF. The CDR3 DNA follows: TGCGCCAGCAGCCAAGTCAGGGGCAACGAGCAGTACTTC.